This T cell receptor (beta chain) is from a study of blood T cell repertoires in COVID-19. Recovered status applied to Cohort 3 donors who had two consecutive negative PCRs. It also applied to those with clearance or with symptom resolution. This table comes from immunoSEQ multiplex PCR, and its TCRdb copy is limited to in-frame clones, with some not included. The profile covers a few hundred thousand clones, with 83% appearing a single time and 5.1% taken by the ten largest. Input material: PBMCs or T cells enriched from blood (not recorded which). This sequence was found in a woman aged 45-65 years who had recovered from COVID-19.

The CDR3 spells CAISESLAGGPGSYNEQFF. Written as DNA, the CDR3 is TGTGCCATCAGTGAGTCTTTAGCGGGGGGGCCAGGATCCTACAATGAGCAGTTCTTC. The chain uses TRBV10-3 and TRBJ2-1, with 11 bases matching TRBD2. Germline lookup yields CDR1 ENHRY and CDR2 SYGVKD. Trimming took 0 bases from V and 1 from J; bases not matched to a gene: 8. The CDR3 sequence is 19 residues long.